Listed below are T cell receptor beta chains from one sample, sequenced in a study of blood T cell repertoires in COVID-19. Here immunoSEQ multiplex PCR was the method, and the copy in TCRdb shows in-frame clones only, minus some. The sample records about 62,000 clones, 65% to 85% being singletons. The material sequenced was peripheral blood. These receptors all stem from a woman aged 50 to 60 with active or convalescent COVID-19. CDR3s leave out the opening cysteine and the closing phenylalanine or tryptophan. The D gene is left open where the match is weak. Clone size is stated in some rows and not others, as once, few, many or a class when expanded.

clone_size: NA
d_call: NA
j_call: TRBJ2-3
v_call: TRBV2
cdr3_aa: ASSELEATQY

clone_size: many
d_call: TRBD1
j_call: TRBJ1-1
v_call: TRBV6-5
cdr3_aa: ASILDRDTEAF

clone_size: NA
d_call: NA
j_call: TRBJ1-3
v_call: TRBV9
cdr3_aa: ASSVEGGSGNTIY

clone_size: NA
d_call: TRBD1
j_call: TRBJ1-2
v_call: TRBV27
cdr3_aa: ASSITGQGYGYT

clone_size: few
d_call: TRBD1
j_call: TRBJ1-2
v_call: TRBV10-3
cdr3_aa: AFGDREINGYT

clone_size: NA
d_call: NA
j_call: TRBJ1-4
v_call: TRBV9
cdr3_aa: ASSVDPAAEKLF

clone_size: NA
d_call: NA
j_call: TRBJ2-3
v_call: TRBV3-1/TRBV3-2
cdr3_aa: ASSPATLARWDTQY

clone_size: few
d_call: NA
j_call: TRBJ1-2
v_call: TRBV21-1
cdr3_aa: ASSKVVGTGARNYGYT

clone_size: NA
d_call: NA
j_call: TRBJ1-2
v_call: TRBV6-1
cdr3_aa: ASSDRALNYGYT

clone_size: NA
d_call: NA
j_call: TRBJ1-2
v_call: TRBV3-1/TRBV3-2
cdr3_aa: ASSPSRAAGYT

clone_size: once
d_call: TRBD1
j_call: TRBJ1-2
v_call: TRBV20-1
cdr3_aa: SASRTGDYGYT

clone_size: few
d_call: NA
j_call: TRBJ2-7
v_call: TRBV29-1
cdr3_aa: SVSTSYEQY

clone_size: NA
d_call: TRBD1
j_call: TRBJ2-1
v_call: TRBV24-1
cdr3_aa: ATSASRGQGNIEQF

clone_size: once
d_call: TRBD2
j_call: TRBJ2-1
v_call: TRBV24-1
cdr3_aa: ATGTSGYNEQF

clone_size: NA
d_call: NA
j_call: TRBJ2-7
v_call: TRBV4-3
cdr3_aa: ASSQARVSSYEQY

clone_size: NA
d_call: TRBD1
j_call: TRBJ2-7
v_call: TRBV5-8
cdr3_aa: ASSTDRGRYEQY

clone_size: NA
d_call: NA
j_call: TRBJ1-1
v_call: TRBV9
cdr3_aa: ASSAGLGRPNTEAF

clone_size: NA
d_call: NA
j_call: TRBJ2-3
v_call: TRBV7-2
cdr3_aa: ASSLSLPDTQY

clone_size: NA
d_call: TRBD1
j_call: TRBJ1-2
v_call: TRBV6-2/TRBV6-3
cdr3_aa: ASSPAGTGANYGYT

clone_size: once
d_call: TRBD2
j_call: TRBJ2-1
v_call: TRBV11-2
cdr3_aa: ASRRVGGRTHNEQF

clone_size: NA
d_call: TRBD1
j_call: TRBJ2-3
v_call: TRBV29-1
cdr3_aa: SAYGTGSTDTQY

clone_size: NA
d_call: TRBD1
j_call: TRBJ1-1
v_call: TRBV7-8
cdr3_aa: ASSPRTGMNTEAF

clone_size: once
d_call: TRBD1
j_call: TRBJ2-7
v_call: TRBV7-2
cdr3_aa: ASRRGQGAYEQY